This passage covers 32 T cell receptor beta chains from one sample sequenced in a study of cytomegalovirus exposure and HLA in healthy donors. This PCR relied on a set of 60 Vbeta primers and 13 Jbeta primers. Sequencing was performed with immunoSEQ multiplex PCR; in TCRdb, only in-frame clones are kept and a portion is missing. The repertoire holds about 170,000 clones, with 82% as singletons. Sequences were obtained from PBMCs. The receptors stem from a male donor in good health and CMV-seronegative.

This clone was seen only once. DNA for the CDR3: TGCAGCGTCGTCAGGACAGGGAGTGCCACTGAAGCTTTCTTT. Residues: CSVVRTGSATEAFF. V and J are TRBV29-1 and TRBJ1-1, with 8 bases identical to TRBD1. Germline CDR1 reads SQVTM; CDR2 reads ANQGSEA. With 6 bases clipped from V and 4 bases from J, the junction kept 10 bases outside the gene matches. There are 14 residues in the CDR3.

V is TRBV19 and J is TRBJ1-1; TRBD1 aligns across 9 bases. Germline V lookup: CDR1 LNHDA, CDR2 SQIVND (reference sequence). This CDR3 contains 14 residues. Germline trimming cut 8 bases from V and 0 bases from J; bases unmatched to any gene: 4. The CDR3 region is CASLTGGVNTEAFF. The CDR3 DNA follows: TGTGCCAGTTTAACAGGGGGCGTGAACACTGAAGCTTTCTTT.

The chain recombines TRBV2 with TRBJ2-1; 10 positions agree with TRBD2. CDR3 size: 14 residues. V lost 8 bases to trimming and J lost 5 bases; unmatched junction nucleotides: 6. The germline CDR1 and CDR2 sequences are SNHLY and FYNNEI. In nucleotides, the CDR3 is TGTGCCAGCTCCGGACTAGCGGCGAACAATGAGCAGTTCTTC. Amino acid sequence: CASSGLAANNEQFF.

The genes are TRBV5-1 and TRBJ2-3; 9 bases are a match to TRBD1. The germline gives CDR1 SGHRS, CDR2 YFSETQ. J gave up 1 base and V 4 bases, and 7 bases lay outside the gene matches. The CDR3 has 16 residues. The CDR3 nucleotides read TGCGCCAGCAGCCCCCGCCGACAGGGGGGCACAGATACGCAGTATTTT. Its translation: CASSPRRQGGTDTQYF.

This chain joins TRBV6-5 and TRBJ2-3; D gene ambiguous. The CDR3 length is 12 residues. V was cut by 7 bases and J by 8 bases, with 13 bases left in between. The germline CDR1 and CDR2 sequences are MNHEY and SVGAGI. The CDR3 nucleotides read TGTGCCAGCACCTCATGGGCTTCTACGCAGTATTTT. This translates into CASTSWASTQYF.

The chain links TRBV7-9 to TRBJ2-7; TRBD1 matches 8 bases. Germline values: CDR1 SEHNR, CDR2 FQNEAQ (reference sequence). V gave up 7 bases and J gave up 1 base; unmatched junction bases: 9. The CDR3 contains 15 residues. The CDR3 DNA reads TGTGCCAGCACCATCGGTCAGGGGGCGTCCTACGAGCAGTACTTC. Translated: CASTIGQGASYEQYF. Full variable domain (rest looked up from reference TRBV7-9 and TRBJ2-7): DTGVSQNPRHKITKRGQNVTFRCDPISEHNRLYWYRQTLGQGPEFLTYFQNEAQLEKSRLLSDRFSAERPKGSFSTLEIQRTEQGDSAMYLCASTIGQGASYEQYFGPGTRLTVT.

This clone came up a few times. At the DNA level, this CDR3 is encoded by other sequences in the same sample as well. The chain joins TRBV6-5 to TRBJ1-2, with a weak D call TRBD1 (6 bases). The germline V and J ends were trimmed by 2 bases and 4 bases, with 8 bases remaining between them. Germline CDR1 reads MNHEY; CDR2 reads SVGAGI. This CDR3 is built from 13 residues. Here the CDR3 DNA reads TGTGCCAGCAGTTACAGAGGGGGCTATGGCTACACCTTC. Translation gives CASSYRGGYGYTF.

The V gene is TRBV5-4, the J gene TRBJ2-2; no definite D call. The CDR3 runs to 15 residues. Trimming removed 0 bases at V and 0 bases at J, with 6 bases between. The V gene's germline CDR1 is SGHNT and CDR2 YYREEE (reference sequence). Here the CDR3 DNA reads TGTGCCAGCAGCTTGGACAGTCCGAACACCGGGGAGCTGTTTTTT. It translates to CASSLDSPNTGELFF.

As DNA, the CDR3 is TGCGCCAGCAGCTTACCGTCCAGGAAAAACCCCTACGAGCAGTACTTC. Its translation: CASSLPSRKNPYEQYF. This chain uses TRBV5-1 with TRBJ2-5; D remains unclear. The J call is uncertain, as TRBJ2-7 better fits the DNA end. CDR1 SGHRS and CDR2 YFSETQ come from the germline V gene. The CDR3 extends over 16 amino acids.

V gene TRBV6-1 combines with J gene TRBJ2-2, with D possibly matching TRBD2 (5 bases). V lost 6 bases and J lost 4, with 15 bases in between. The CDR3 has 15 residues. CDR1 MNHNS and CDR2 SASEGT come from the germline V gene. CDR3 sequence (DNA): TGTGCCAGCAGACTAGACCTGGCTATCACCGGGGAGCTGTTTTTT. Amino acid sequence: CASRLDLAITGELFF.

The genes are TRBV9 and TRBJ1-1; D gene ambiguous. The V gene's germline CDR1 is SGDLS and CDR2 YYNGEE. CDR3 length equals 12 residues. Trimming pared 4 bases from V and 4 bases from J, leaving 8 bases between. The CDR3 loop reads CASSTPGTEAFF. In nucleotides, the CDR3 is TGTGCCAGCAGCACCCCGGGCACTGAAGCTTTCTTT.

The chain has TRBV27 and TRBJ1-1, with a tentative D call TRBD1 (5 bases). Looked up from germline, CDR1 is MNHEY and CDR2 is SMNVEV (reference sequence). The CDR3 consists of 19 residues. V shed 1 base and J shed 1 base, with 22 bases lying between them. As DNA, the CDR3 is TGTGCCAGCAGTTTATTCTATCTTGGACAAGCTCTAACGAACACTGAAGCTTTCTTT. This sequence encodes CASSLFYLGQALTNTEAFF.

The chain couples TRBV10-3 to TRBJ2-2; 7 positions match TRBD1. This CDR3 comprises 14 residues. With V trimmed by 11 bases and J by 2 bases, 8 bases remained unmatched. Germline V gene sequence: CDR1 ENHRY, CDR2 SYGVKD. Written as DNA, the CDR3 is TGTGCCTCCACAGGGGATGCCAACACCGGGGAGCTGTTTTTT. This gives the protein CASTGDANTGELFF.

This clone was observed once. V and J are TRBV2 and TRBJ1-2; 8 nucleotides match TRBD1. The junction had 1 base not matched to a gene; V was cut back by 6 bases and J by 7 bases. The germline V gene has CDR1 SNHLY and CDR2 FYNNEI. The CDR3 sequence is 11 residues long. The CDR3 here is CASRDRVGYTF. The CDR3 nucleotides read TGTGCCAGCAGGGACAGGGTTGGCTACACCTTC.

The J gene is TRBJ2-7, the V gene TRBV7-3; 11 bases map to TRBD2. Germline V lookup: CDR1 SGHTA, CDR2 FQGTGA. There are 16 residues in the CDR3. V shed 2 bases and J 2 bases; nucleotides not matched to a gene: 5. CDR3 nucleotide sequence: TGTGCCAGCAGCTTAGGACGTAGCGGGGGGGCCTACGAGCAGTACTTC. Encoded protein: CASSLGRSGGAYEQYF.

The chain couples TRBV28 to TRBJ1-5; maybe TRBD1 (5 bases). The germline gives CDR1 MDHEN, CDR2 SYDVKM. The CDR3 has 16 amino acids. V was trimmed by 2 bases and J by 1 base, leaving 12 bases between them. CDR3 amino acids: CASSLPRQQSNQPQHF. In DNA, the CDR3 is TGTGCCAGCAGTTTACCCAGACAGCAAAGCAATCAGCCCCAGCATTTT.

J is TRBJ2-5 and V is TRBV7-3; 11 nucleotides align to TRBD2. This CDR3 region has 14 residues. J gave up 5 bases and V 4 bases, and 3 bases lay outside the gene matches. Germline CDR1 SGHTA, CDR2 FQGTGA. The CDR3 here is CASSSVAGGETQYF. CDR3 nucleotides: TGTGCCAGCAGCTCAGTAGCGGGAGGGGAGACCCAGTACTTC.

In this sample, this clone turned up once. This chain links TRBV10-3 with TRBJ1-6; TRBD1 might be the D (6 bases). CDR3 length: 14 amino acids. Trimming removed 2 bases at V and 10 bases at J, with 12 bases between. Germline V gene lookup returns CDR1 ENHRY and CDR2 SYGVKD. The chain's CDR3 is CAISEDRLFSPLHF. In DNA form, the CDR3 reads TGTGCCATCAGTGAGGACAGGCTTTTCTCACCCCTCCACTTT.

This clone was seen only a few times. The V call is TRBV6-6, the J call TRBJ2-7; no clear D gene. The germline V gene encodes CDR1 MNHNY and CDR2 SVGAGI (reference sequence). This CDR3 is 11 amino acids long. With 5 bases removed from V and 6 bases from J, the gap between germline ends came to 8 bases. The CDR3 here is CASSRDTEQYF. DNA for the CDR3: TGTGCCAGCAGTCGCGACACCGAGCAGTACTTC.

The rearrangement uses TRBV28 and TRBJ2-7; 7 bases are shared with TRBD1. The V and J ends lost 7 bases and 0 bases, in that order; junction bases with no gene match: 9. Germline CDR1 reads MDHEN; CDR2 reads SYDVKM. The CDR3 has 15 amino acids. The CDR3 nucleotides read TGTGCCAGCACCCTGACAGGGCCAAGCTCCTACGAGCAGTACTTC. It translates to CASTLTGPSSYEQYF. Full variable domain (remainder filled in from reference TRBV28 and TRBJ2-7): DVKVTQSSRYLVKRTGEKVFLECVQDMDHENMFWYRQDPGLGLRLIYFSYDVKMKEKGDIPEGYSVSREKKERFSLILESASTNQTSMYLCASTLTGPSSYEQYFGPGTRLTVT.

The CDR3 spells CAIQAGQQETQYF. The CDR3 coding sequence is TGTGCCATCCAGGCAGGACAACAAGAGACCCAGTACTTC. The chain is built from TRBV10-3 and TRBJ2-5; tentatively, D is TRBD1 (5 bases). V dropped 8 bases and J dropped 2 bases, with 12 bases sitting between them. Germline values: CDR1 ENHRY, CDR2 SYGVKD. The CDR3 spans 13 residues.

The chain recombines TRBV7-8 with TRBJ2-1; 13 bases map to TRBD2. The J segment lost 7 bases and the V segment lost 4 bases, leaving 13 bases of the junction unmatched. Germline values: CDR1 SGHVS, CDR2 FQNEAQ. The CDR3 contains 18 residues. This CDR3 reads CASSSGLAGTFFMNEQFF. The CDR3 nucleotides are TGTGCCAGCAGCTCGGGACTAGCGGGAACGTTTTTTATGAATGAGCAGTTCTTC. The full variable domain, completed using reference TRBV7-8 and TRBJ2-1, is GAGVSQSPRYKVAKRGQDVALRCDPISGHVSLFWYQQALGQGPEFLTYFQNEAQLDKSGLPSDRFFAERPEGSVSTLKIQRTQQEDSAVYLCASSSGLAGTFFMNEQFFGPGTRLTVL.

About this clone itself: Relative to the germline gene, one junction end is altered; a read error may explain this. The chain employs TRBV7-9 and TRBJ2-3; 8 bases align to TRBD2. CDR3 length: 16 amino acids. Per germline, CDR1 SEHNR and CDR2 FQNEAQ (reference sequence). The CDR3 loop reads CSSSQGLGGSTDTQYF. In DNA, the CDR3 is TGTTCCAGCAGCCAGGGACTAGGGGGGAGCACAGATACGCAGTATTTT.

The sample holds a few counts of this clone. The J gene is TRBJ2-3, the V gene TRBV5-1; possibly TRBD2 for D (6 bases). The CDR3 length is 16 residues. Between the trimmed V and J ends, which lost 0 bases and 2 bases, there was a span of 13 bases. Germline lookup yields CDR1 SGHRS and CDR2 YFSETQ. Here the CDR3 DNA reads TGCGCCAGCAGCTTGGCCGAACAGGACTACACAGATACGCAGTATTTT. Its translation: CASSLAEQDYTDTQYF.

This clone was picked up one time. The V gene is TRBV5-1, the J gene TRBJ1-2; 8 bases are shared with TRBD1. V lost 5 bases to trimming and J lost 3 bases; unmatched junction nucleotides: 6. The CDR3 is 14 amino acids. The germline gives CDR1 SGHRS, CDR2 YFSETQ. The CDR3 region has the DNA TGCGCCAGCAGTCGGACAGGGTCGGACTATGGCTACACCTTC. It specifies CASSRTGSDYGYTF. The entire variable domain, with the rest obtained from reference TRBV5-1 and TRBJ1-2, is as follows: KAGVTQTPRYLIKTRGQQVTLSCSPISGHRSVSWYQQTPGQGLQFLFEYFSETQRNKGNFPGRFSGRQFSNSRSEMNVSTLELGDSALYLCASSRTGSDYGYTFGSGTRLTVV.

This sequence joins TRBV6-5 and TRBJ1-5; TRBD1 matches 7 bases. With V trimmed by 8 bases and J by 14 bases, 9 bases remained unmatched. CDR1 is MNHEY and CDR2 is SVGAGI in the germline V gene. This CDR3 has 11 amino acids. CDR3 region: CASLGTALEHF. CDR3 DNA sequence: TGTGCCAGCCTAGGGACAGCCCTTGAGCATTTT.

This chain uses TRBV7-2 with TRBJ1-3; a weak D match, TRBD1 (6 bases). In germline, CDR1 is SGHTA, CDR2 FQGNSA. The CDR3 length is 17 residues. Trimming cost V 1 base and J 0 bases, with 13 bases left between them. CDR3 nucleotide sequence: TGTGCCAGCAGCTTAGAGCGTTTGGGGGCCTCTGGAAACACCATATATTTT. Translation: CASSLERLGASGNTIYF.

CDR3 sequence: CASSLVQGQTQYF. The DNA of the CDR3 is TGTGCCAGCAGCTTAGTGCAGGGCCAGACCCAGTACTTC. V gene TRBV11-1 combines with J gene TRBJ2-5, with D maybe TRBD1 (5 bases). Trimming left V 1 base short and J 6 bases short, with 9 bases between. Per germline, CDR1 SGHAT and CDR2 FQDESV (reference sequence). There are 13 residues in the CDR3.

The chain has TRBV5-1 and TRBJ2-1; perhaps TRBD1 as D (5 bases). V lost 5 bases to trimming and J lost 5 bases, with 11 bases between them. The CDR3 is 13 amino acids. The germline CDR1 and CDR2 sequences are SGHRS and YFSETQ. CDR3 DNA sequence: TGCGCCAGCAGTGCAGGGTCCCACAATGAGCAGTTCTTC. Protein sequence: CASSAGSHNEQFF.

J is TRBJ2-3 and V is TRBV2; 8 bases align to TRBD2. The CDR3 spans 15 residues. Germline assignment: CDR1 SNHLY and CDR2 FYNNEI. V shed 4 bases and J 2 bases; nucleotides not matched to a gene: 5. CDR3 in amino acids: CASSARRGVTDTQYF. The CDR3 nucleotides are TGTGCCAGCAGTGCCCGGCGGGGGGTCACAGATACGCAGTATTTT. Full variable domain (remainder filled in from reference TRBV2 and TRBJ2-3): EPEVTQTPSHQVTQMGQEVILRCVPISNHLYFYWYRQILGQKVEFLVSFYNNEISEKSEIFDDQFSVERPDGSNFTLKIRSTKLEDSAMYFCASSARRGVTDTQYFGPGTRLTVL.

The chain has TRBV6-5 and TRBJ2-1; D gene uncertain. V lost 0 bases and J lost 7, with 7 bases in between. CDR1 and CDR2 from the germline V gene are MNHEY and SVGAGI. The CDR3 runs to 13 residues. CDR3 nucleotide sequence: TGTGCCAGCAGTTACTCGAGTAGAAATGAGCAGTTCTTC. The encoded protein is CASSYSSRNEQFF.

CDR3: CASSAVVRSRAEAFF. The CDR3 bases are TGTGCCAGCAGCGCGGTAGTTAGGAGTCGGGCTGAAGCTTTCTTT. This chain joins TRBV9 and TRBJ1-1; no clear D. V lost 3 bases, J lost 6 bases, and 18 bases lay in between. Looked up from germline, CDR1 is SGDLS and CDR2 is YYNGEE. CDR3 length equals 15 residues.